The clone carrying this T cell receptor (beta chain) is a singleton in its sample. V dropped 4 bases and J dropped 9 bases, with 13 bases sitting between them. This CDR3 region has 13 residues. Germline V lookup: CDR1 SNHLY, CDR2 FYNNEI. Assay used: immunoSEQ multiplex PCR; TCRdb lists only in-frame clones, some missing. In the table there are 280,000 or so clones, about 85% of which are singletons. This specimen belongs to a study of blood T cell repertoires in COVID-19. Background on the study: Samples came from the United States, Italy and Spain, spanning acute and convalescent COVID-19.

Input material: peripheral blood. This chain connects TRBV2 to TRBJ1-5; D is ambiguous. The receptor comes from a human donor in a cohort sampled during active COVID-19. The chain's CDR3 is CASSVGGSRPQHF. The DNA for the CDR3 is TGTGCCAGCAGTGTGGGAGGTAGTCGGCCCCAGCATTTT.